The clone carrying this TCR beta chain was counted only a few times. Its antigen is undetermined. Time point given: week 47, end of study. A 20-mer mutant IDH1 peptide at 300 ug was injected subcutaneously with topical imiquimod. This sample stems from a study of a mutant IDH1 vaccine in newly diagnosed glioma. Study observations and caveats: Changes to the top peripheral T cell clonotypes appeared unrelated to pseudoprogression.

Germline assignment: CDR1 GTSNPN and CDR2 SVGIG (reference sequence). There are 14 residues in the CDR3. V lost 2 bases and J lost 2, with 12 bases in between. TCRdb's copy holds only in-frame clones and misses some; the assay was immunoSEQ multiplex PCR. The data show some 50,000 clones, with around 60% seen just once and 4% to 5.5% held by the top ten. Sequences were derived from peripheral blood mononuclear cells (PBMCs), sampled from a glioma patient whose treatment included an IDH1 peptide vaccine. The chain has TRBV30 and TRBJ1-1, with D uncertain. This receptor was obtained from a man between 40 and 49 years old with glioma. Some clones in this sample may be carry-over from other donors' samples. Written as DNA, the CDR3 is TGTGCCTGGAGTCGGTCTTCCGCAAACACTGAAGCTTTCTTT. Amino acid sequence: CAWSRSSANTEAFF.